The 5 T cell receptor beta chains below all came from one sample that was sequenced in a study of cytomegalovirus exposure and HLA in healthy donors (dated by TCRdb to 2015 to 2018). The protocol used for the library was the immunoSEQ multiplex PCR assay. For the multiplex PCR, a mixture combining 60 forward primers for TCR Vbeta segments and 13 reverse primers for TCR Jbeta segments was used. TCRdb re-hosts the immuneACCESS table, in-frame sequences only. Its copies lack some clones; in the studies checked, an unresolved V gene accounts for under half of them, and the cause for the rest is not known. The table for this sample lists about 130,000 clones; around 70% of them were counted only once. The ten top clones hold 2.9% of the sample. The source material was PBMCs. The source is a human donor in good health.

Details on this clone: This likely reflects a read error, since a far larger clone is one base away. The chain employs TRBV30 and TRBJ2-2; tentatively, D is TRBD2 (6 bases). The CDR3 runs 13 residues. The germline V gene has CDR1 GTSNPN and CDR2 SVGIG (reference sequence). The DNA of the CDR3 is TGTACCTGGAGCCTCGGAGGGATCGGGGAGCTGTTTTTT. Translated, it gives CTWSLGGIGELFF.

J is TRBJ1-5 and V is TRBV28; 7 nucleotides align to TRBD1. CDR1 MDHEN and CDR2 SYDVKM come from the germline V gene. The CDR3 is 14 amino acids. The junction had 3 bases not matched to a gene; V was cut back by 3 bases and J by 4 bases. CDR3 region: CASSLDRKNQPQHF. In DNA form, the CDR3 reads TGTGCCAGCAGTTTGGACAGGAAGAATCAGCCCCAGCATTTT.

This clone was detected only a few times. The chain couples TRBV10-3 to TRBJ2-7, with 7 positions matching TRBD1. V lost 0 bases and J lost 0; bases outside the gene matches: 8. CDR3 length: 17 amino acids. From germline, CDR1 is ENHRY and CDR2 SYGVKD. The CDR3 sequence: CAISESGDSRSSYEQYF. CDR3 sequence (DNA): TGTGCCATCAGTGAGTCGGGGGACAGCAGATCCTCCTACGAGCAGTACTTC.

The chain joins TRBV28 to TRBJ1-6, with TRBD1 as a possible D gene (6 bases). Per the germline V gene, CDR1 is MDHEN and CDR2 is SYDVKM. The V gene lost 8 bases and the J gene lost 8 bases, with 16 bases spanning the gap. The CDR3 runs 14 residues. The CDR3 reads CASGGAVSYSPLHF. CDR3 nucleotides: TGTGCCAGCGGGGGGGCTGTAAGTTATTCACCCCTCCACTTT.

The chain joins TRBV7-8 to TRBJ1-4, with 8 bases aligning to TRBD1. The trim removed 5 bases at V and 4 bases at J, leaving 6 bases unmatched. The CDR3 consists of 15 residues. Per germline, CDR1 SGHVS and CDR2 FQNEAQ. The CDR3 nucleotides are TGTGCCAGCAGCCTAAGGGACAGGCTTAATGAAAAACTGTTTTTT. It codes for CASSLRDRLNEKLFF.